Listed below are T cell receptor beta chains from one sample, sequenced in a study of T cells after yellow fever vaccination. One entry per CDR3 protein results from TCRdb running MiXCR on the 5' RACE reads. Here the sample spans hundreds of thousands of distinct CDR3 sequences, 5.2% being singletons. This specimen was CD4+ T cells sorted from PBMCs, taken on the day of the yellow fever booster vaccination. The receptors stem from a man aged 18 to 29 who received the YFV17D yellow fever vaccine. Both conserved end residues are part of each CDR3. A D gene is named only where the DNA matches it firmly. Not every row has a clone size; where given, it reads once, few, many or a size class.

j_gene	v_gene	d_gene	abundance	CDR3aa	CDR3nt
TRBJ2-3	TRBV7-2	NA	few	CASSSLVDTQYF	TGTGCCAGCAGCTCCCTAGTAGATACGCAGTATTTT
TRBJ1-1	TRBV19	TRBD1	NA	CASSSRGRRTEAFF	TGTGCCAGTAGTTCCAGGGGGCGCCGGACTGAAGCTTTCTTT
TRBJ2-5	TRBV5-1	TRBD2	NA	CASSLVTAGETQYF	TGCGCCAGCAGCTTGGTTACAGCGGGGGAGACCCAGTACTTC
TRBJ2-5	TRBV20-1	TRBD1	few	CSASDREETQYF	TGCAGTGCTAGTGACAGGGAAGAGACCCAGTACTTC
TRBJ1-1	TRBV7-2	TRBD1	many	CASSEQGPLNTEAFF	TGTGCCAGCAGCGAACAGGGGCCCTTAAACACTGAAGCTTTCTTT
TRBJ2-1	TRBV5-1	TRBD2	few	CASSLDPGGSANEQFF	TGCGCCAGCAGCTTGGATCCCGGGGGGTCGGCCAATGAGCAGTTCTTC
TRBJ2-3	TRBV9	NA	many	CASSVAASPDTQYF	TGTGCCAGCAGCGTAGCGGCCAGCCCAGATACGCAGTATTTT
TRBJ2-3	TRBV5-1	NA	NA	CASSLGGYYSTDTQYF	TGCGCCAGCAGCTTGGGAGGGTACTATAGCACAGATACGCAGTATTTT
TRBJ2-4	TRBV19	NA	few	CASSVPRRGNIQYF	TGTGCCAGTAGTGTCCCGAGGAGGGGAAACATTCAGTACTTC
TRBJ2-1	TRBV20-1	NA	many	CSEASGLNEQFF	TGCAGTGAAGCCTCAGGGCTAAATGAGCAGTTCTTC
TRBJ2-3	TRBV5-1	NA	few	CASASGGDPDTQYF	TGCGCCAGCGCTAGTGGGGGAGACCCAGATACGCAGTATTTT
TRBJ1-2	TRBV7-2	NA	once	CASSLGGPNGYTF	TGTGCCAGCAGCTTAGGGGGTCCAAATGGCTACACCTTC
TRBJ1-2	TRBV12-3/TRBV12-4	NA	many	CASMTPGASYGYTF	TGTGCCAGTATGACCCCAGGGGCGAGCTATGGCTACACCTTC
TRBJ2-3	TRBV5-4	TRBD2	NA	CASSSGGARDTQYF	TGTGCCAGCAGCAGCGGGGGGGCCAGGGATACGCAGTATTTT
TRBJ1-4	TRBV7-2	NA	NA	CASSLELAATNEKLFF	TGTGCCAGCAGCTTAGAATTGGCAGCAACTAATGAAAAACTGTTTTTT
TRBJ1-5	TRBV20-1	NA	few	CSATGVGNQPQHF	TGCAGTGCTACGGGCGTCGGCAATCAGCCCCAGCATTTT
TRBJ2-1	TRBV5-1	TRBD2	few	CASSPPGTSDSEQFF	TGCGCCAGCAGCCCCCCCGGGACTAGTGACAGTGAGCAGTTCTTC
TRBJ1-4	TRBV20-1	NA	few	CSARTDEGGEKLFF	TGCAGTGCTAGGACAGACGAAGGGGGTGAAAAACTGTTTTTT
TRBJ1-4	TRBV6-5	TRBD1	many	CASSQGQGYEKLFF	TGTGCCAGCAGCCAAGGACAGGGATACGAAAAACTGTTTTTT
TRBJ1-6	TRBV5-1	NA	few	CASSLEGGHVSPLHF	TGCGCCAGCAGCTTGGAGGGCGGACACGTTTCACCCCTCCACTTT
TRBJ1-2	TRBV4-3	NA	few	CASSQEEGLGYGYTF	TGCGCCAGCAGCCAAGAAGAGGGACTGGGGTATGGCTACACCTTC
TRBJ2-4	TRBV6-2/TRBV6-3	TRBD2	few	CASSYPFSGLKNIQYF	TGTGCCAGCAGTTACCCCTTTTCGGGACTAAAAAACATTCAGTACTTC
TRBJ1-1	TRBV6-6	TRBD1	many	CASSYSLGQGWNTEAFF	TGTGCCAGCAGTTACTCCCTGGGACAGGGATGGAACACTGAAGCTTTCTTT
TRBJ2-1	TRBV9	NA	few	CASSPRSRRQDNEQFF	TGTGCCAGCAGCCCACGTAGTAGAAGACAGGACAATGAGCAGTTCTTC
TRBJ2-3	TRBV19	TRBD2	few	CASSISGRSTDTQYF	TGTGCCAGTAGTATTAGCGGGAGAAGCACAGATACGCAGTATTTT
TRBJ1-1	TRBV7-9	NA	NA	CASSPREFEAFF	TGTGCCAGCAGCCCTAGGGAATTTGAAGCTTTCTTT
TRBJ2-1	TRBV5-6	TRBD1	few	CASSWERTGGINEQFF	TGTGCCAGCAGTTGGGAGCGGACAGGGGGTATCAATGAGCAGTTCTTC
TRBJ2-4	TRBV15	TRBD2	many	CATSREASGVSKNIQYF	TGTGCCACCAGCAGAGAGGCTAGCGGGGTATCCAAAAACATTCAGTACTTC
TRBJ2-2	TRBV7-7	TRBD1	NA	CASTKDRPGELFF	TGTGCTTCGACAAAGGACAGGCCCGGGGAGCTGTTTTTT
TRBJ2-2	TRBV6-5	NA	NA	CASSYWSGTTSTGELFF	TGTGCCAGCAGTTACTGGTCCGGGACCACCAGCACCGGGGAGCTGTTTTTT
TRBJ1-1	TRBV24-1	TRBD1	NA	CATRGGQGNTEAFF	TGTGCCACCCGGGGGGGACAGGGGAACACTGAAGCTTTCTTT
TRBJ2-3	TRBV25-1	TRBD1	NA	CASSAQGQGLDTQYF	TGTGCCAGCAGTGCCCAGGGACAGGGTTTAGATACGCAGTATTTT
TRBJ1-4	TRBV20-1	NA	many	CSARNRVTANEKLFF	TGCAGTGCCAGAAACAGGGTTACGGCTAATGAAAAACTGTTTTTT
TRBJ2-7	TRBV10-3	TRBD2	many	CAIRSGTRTSEQYF	TGTGCCATCAGATCCGGGACTAGGACATCCGAGCAGTACTTC
TRBJ2-4	TRBV4-1	TRBD2	NA	CASSGLAGNIQYF	TGCGCCAGCTCGGGACTAGCGGGAAACATTCAGTACTTC
TRBJ1-2	TRBV3-1	NA	few	CASSQGEGSYGYTF	TGTGCCAGCAGCCAAGGGGAAGGCTCCTATGGCTACACCTTC
TRBJ2-3	TRBV7-3	TRBD1	few	CASSLSGTGGGTQYF	TGTGCCAGCAGCCTCTCCGGGACAGGGGGCGGTACGCAGTATTTT
TRBJ1-3	TRBV7-2	NA	few	CASSFQGNTIYF	TGTGCCAGCAGCTTTCAAGGAAACACCATATATTTT
TRBJ1-1	TRBV7-9	NA	few	CASSMRNTEAFF	TGTGCCAGCAGTATGAGGAATACTGAAGCTTTCTTT
TRBJ2-5	TRBV2	TRBD2	many	CASSENGGRETQYF	TGTGCCAGCAGTGAAAATGGCGGGAGAGAGACCCAGTACTTC
TRBJ2-3	TRBV12-3/TRBV12-4	NA	many	CASSVLLADTQYF	TGTGCCAGCAGTGTCCTTCTCGCAGATACGCAGTATTTT
TRBJ1-5	TRBV6-5	NA	few	CASSRTVYSNQPQHF	TGTGCCAGCAGCCGAACTGTGTATAGCAATCAGCCCCAGCATTTT
TRBJ2-7	TRBV6-2/TRBV6-3	TRBD1	many	CASSLAGQAGYEQYF	TGTGCCAGCAGTCTCGCCGGACAGGCAGGCTACGAGCAGTACTTC
TRBJ1-1	TRBV11-2	NA	few	CASSFRAGRGEAFF	TGTGCCAGCAGCTTTCGAGCGGGGCGGGGTGAAGCTTTCTTT
TRBJ2-2	TRBV11-2	NA	many	CASSLVKRDTGELFF	TGTGCCAGCAGCTTAGTCAAGCGGGACACCGGGGAGCTGTTTTTT
TRBJ2-3	TRBV28	TRBD2	many	CASSSPSGGTDTQYF	TGTGCCAGCAGTTCGCCTAGCGGGGGCACAGATACGCAGTATTTT
TRBJ1-2	TRBV29-1	NA	NA	CSVDRAAYGYTF	TGCAGCGTTGACAGGGCGGCCTATGGCTACACCTTC
TRBJ1-1	TRBV10-3	NA	many	CAITQQEGTEAFF	TGTGCCATCACACAACAGGAGGGCACTGAAGCTTTCTTT
TRBJ1-2	TRBV18	NA	few	CARWAALYGYTF	TGTGCCAGGTGGGCGGCCCTCTATGGCTACACCTTC
TRBJ2-5	TRBV5-1	TRBD2	NA	CASSVTSGGGTQYF	TGCGCCAGCAGCGTGACTAGCGGGGGCGGGACCCAGTACTTC
TRBJ2-3	TRBV5-5	NA	many	CASSFRGDTDTQYF	TGTGCCAGCAGCTTTCGCGGGGACACAGATACGCAGTATTTT
TRBJ1-6	TRBV6-2/TRBV6-3	NA	many	CASTRETYNSPLHF	TGTGCCAGCACGCGAGAGACCTATAATTCACCCCTCCACTTT
TRBJ2-7	TRBV6-5	TRBD1	NA	CASSYFRDRVPYEQYF	TGTGCCAGCAGTTATTTCCGGGACAGGGTGCCCTACGAGCAGTACTTC
TRBJ1-5	TRBV19	TRBD1	few	CASSMWDRGQRQPQHF	TGTGCCAGTAGTATGTGGGACAGGGGGCAAAGACAGCCCCAGCATTTT
TRBJ2-1	TRBV18	TRBD2	few	CASSPRGGRSYNEQFF	TGTGCCAGCTCACCACGGGGGGGTCGATCCTACAATGAGCAGTTCTTC